Reported below is one T cell receptor beta chain. The bulk TCR libraries were made with methods described before and with listed TCR primers. One entry per CDR3 protein, called by TCRdb with MiXCR from the PCR reads. Of hundreds of thousands of distinct CDR3 sequences listed, over 20% were seen once; the top ten hold about 0.81%. The V end lost 3 bases, the J end lost 4 bases, and 16 bases lay between the germline ends. Per germline, CDR1 LNHDA and CDR2 SQIVND (reference sequence). The CDR3 is made up of 16 amino acids. This sample was included in a study of molecular identifiers for immune sequencing clone quantification.

The sample consisted of naive CD8+ T cells from blood, with Jurkat cell RNA spiked in. The subset: FACS-sorted CD8+CD4-CCR7+CD45RA+ naive T cells. The chain uses TRBV19 and TRBJ2-1; no firm D call. This receptor was obtained from a human donor in good health. Some libraries in this study had Jurkat cell RNA spiked in. CDR3 protein: CASSIAGRPSYNEQFF. The CDR3 DNA is TGTGCCAGTAGTATTGCAGGTAGACCCTCTTACAATGAGCAGTTCTTC. The entire variable domain, with the rest obtained from reference TRBV19 and TRBJ2-1, is as follows: DGGITQSPKYLFRKEGQNVTLSCEQNLNHDAMYWYRQDPGQGLRLIYYSQIVNDFQKGDIAEGYSVSREKKESFPLTVTSAQKNPTAFYLCASSIAGRPSYNEQFFGPGTRLTVL.